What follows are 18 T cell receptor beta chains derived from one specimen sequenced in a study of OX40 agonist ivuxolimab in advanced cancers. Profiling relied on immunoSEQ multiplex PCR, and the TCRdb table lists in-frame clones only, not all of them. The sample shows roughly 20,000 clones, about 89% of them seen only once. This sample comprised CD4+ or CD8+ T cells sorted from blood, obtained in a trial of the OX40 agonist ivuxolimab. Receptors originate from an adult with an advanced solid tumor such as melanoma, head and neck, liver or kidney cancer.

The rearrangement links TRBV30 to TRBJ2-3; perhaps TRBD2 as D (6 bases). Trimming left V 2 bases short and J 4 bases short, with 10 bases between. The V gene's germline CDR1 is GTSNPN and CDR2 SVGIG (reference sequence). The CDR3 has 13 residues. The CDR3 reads CAWSRTSSDTQYF. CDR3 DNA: TGTGCCTGGAGTAGAACTAGCTCAGATACGCAGTATTTT.

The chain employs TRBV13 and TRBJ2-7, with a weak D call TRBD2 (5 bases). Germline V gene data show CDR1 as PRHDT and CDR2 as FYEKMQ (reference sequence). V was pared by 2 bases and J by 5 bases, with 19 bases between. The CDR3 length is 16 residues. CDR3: CASSLLTAGGWDEQYF. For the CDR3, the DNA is TGTGCCAGCAGCTTACTCACGGCTGGCGGGTGGGACGAGCAGTACTTC. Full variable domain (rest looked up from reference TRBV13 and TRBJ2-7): AAGVIQSPRHLIKEKRETATLKCYPIPRHDTVYWYQQGPGQDPQFLISFYEKMQSDKGSIPDRFSAQQFSDYHSELNMSSLELGDSALYFCASSLLTAGGWDEQYFGPGTRLTVT.

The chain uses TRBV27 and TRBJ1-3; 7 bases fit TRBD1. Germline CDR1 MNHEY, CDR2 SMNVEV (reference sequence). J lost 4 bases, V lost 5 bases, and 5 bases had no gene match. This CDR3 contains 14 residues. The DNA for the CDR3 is TGTGCCAGCAGTACACAGGGGATAGGAAACACCATATATTTT. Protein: CASSTQGIGNTIYF.

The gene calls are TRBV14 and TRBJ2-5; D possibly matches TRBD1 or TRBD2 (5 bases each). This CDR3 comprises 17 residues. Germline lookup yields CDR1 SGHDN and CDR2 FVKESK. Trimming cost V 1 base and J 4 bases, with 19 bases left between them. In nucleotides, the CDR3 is TGTGCCAGCAGCCAAGTTAGAGGGGCCGCGTCCAGAGAGACCCAGTACTTC. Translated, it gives CASSQVRGAASRETQYF.

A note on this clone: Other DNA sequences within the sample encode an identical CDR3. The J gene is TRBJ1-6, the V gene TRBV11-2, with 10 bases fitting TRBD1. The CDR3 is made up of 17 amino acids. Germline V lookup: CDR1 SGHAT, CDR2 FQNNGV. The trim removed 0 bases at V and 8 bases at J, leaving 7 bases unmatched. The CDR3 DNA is TGTGCCAGCAGCTTAGAGCCGACAGGGGGCGATTATTCACCCCTCCACTTT. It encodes CASSLEPTGGDYSPLHF.

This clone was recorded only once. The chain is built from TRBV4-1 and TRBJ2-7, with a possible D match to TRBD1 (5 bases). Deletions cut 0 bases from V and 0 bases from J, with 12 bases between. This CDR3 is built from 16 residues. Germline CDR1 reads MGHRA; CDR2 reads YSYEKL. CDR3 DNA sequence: TGCGCCAGCAGCCAAGAGGGGCCAGGAAGCTCCTACGAGCAGTACTTC. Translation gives CASSQEGPGSSYEQYF.

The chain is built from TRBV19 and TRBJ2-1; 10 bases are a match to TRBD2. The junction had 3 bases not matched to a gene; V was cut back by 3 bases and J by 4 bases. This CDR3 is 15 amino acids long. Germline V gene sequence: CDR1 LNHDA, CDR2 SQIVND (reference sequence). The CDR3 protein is CASSISAGGYNEQFF. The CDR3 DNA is TGTGCCAGTAGTATCTCAGCGGGGGGGTACAATGAGCAGTTCTTC.

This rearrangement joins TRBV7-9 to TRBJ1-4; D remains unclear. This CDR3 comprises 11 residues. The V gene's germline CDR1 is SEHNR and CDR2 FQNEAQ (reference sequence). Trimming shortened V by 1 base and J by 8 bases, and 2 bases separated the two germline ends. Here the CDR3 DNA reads TGTGCCAGCAGCTTAGACGAAAAACTGTTTTTT. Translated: CASSLDEKLFF.

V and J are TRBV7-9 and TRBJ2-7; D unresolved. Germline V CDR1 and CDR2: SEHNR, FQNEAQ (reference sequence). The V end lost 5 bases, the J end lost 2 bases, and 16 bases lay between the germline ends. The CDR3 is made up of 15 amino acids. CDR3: CASSPRPSAAYEQYF. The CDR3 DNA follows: TGTGCCAGCAGCCCCCGCCCGTCGGCCGCCTACGAGCAGTACTTC.

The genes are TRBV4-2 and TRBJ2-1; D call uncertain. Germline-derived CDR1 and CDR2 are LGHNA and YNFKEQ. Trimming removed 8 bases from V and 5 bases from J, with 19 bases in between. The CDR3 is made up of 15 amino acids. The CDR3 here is CASASPAVGHNEQFF. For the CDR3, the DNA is TGTGCCAGCGCCTCCCCCGCGGTAGGCCACAATGAGCAGTTCTTC.

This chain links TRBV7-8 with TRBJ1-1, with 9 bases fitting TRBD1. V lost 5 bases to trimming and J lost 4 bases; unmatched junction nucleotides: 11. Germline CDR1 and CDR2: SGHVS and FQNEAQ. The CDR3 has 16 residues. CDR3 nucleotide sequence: TGTGCCAGCAGCCCCCGGACAGGGGCGAAATCCACTGAAGCTTTCTTT. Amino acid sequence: CASSPRTGAKSTEAFF.

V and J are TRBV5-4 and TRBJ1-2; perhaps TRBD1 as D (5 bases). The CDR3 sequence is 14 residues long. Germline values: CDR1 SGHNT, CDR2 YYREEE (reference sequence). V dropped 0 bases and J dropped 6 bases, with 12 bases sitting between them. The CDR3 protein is CASSLATGVDGYTF. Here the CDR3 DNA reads TGTGCCAGCAGCTTGGCAACGGGGGTGGATGGCTACACCTTC.

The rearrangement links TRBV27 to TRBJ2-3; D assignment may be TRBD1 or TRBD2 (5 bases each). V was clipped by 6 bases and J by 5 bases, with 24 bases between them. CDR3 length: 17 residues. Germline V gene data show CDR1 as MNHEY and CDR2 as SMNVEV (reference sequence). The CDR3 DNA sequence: TGTGCCAGCAGAACCAACCGGGGCTTCCTTATAGGAGATACGCAGTATTTT. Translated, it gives CASRTNRGFLIGDTQYF.

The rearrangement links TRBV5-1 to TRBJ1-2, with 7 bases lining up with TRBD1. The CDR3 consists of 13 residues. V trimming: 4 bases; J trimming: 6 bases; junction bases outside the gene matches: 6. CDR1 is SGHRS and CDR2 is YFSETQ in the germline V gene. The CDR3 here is CASSPPGQNGYTF. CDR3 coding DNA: TGCGCCAGCAGCCCGCCGGGACAGAATGGCTACACCTTC.

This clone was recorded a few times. DNA for the CDR3: TGTGCCTGGAGCCGGGACAACAATCAGCCCCAGCATTTT. Translating gives CAWSRDNNQPQHF. The chain combines TRBV30 with TRBJ1-5, with a weak D call TRBD1 (6 bases). V was cut by 3 bases and J by 3 bases, with 9 bases left in between. The CDR3 sequence is 13 residues long. Germline CDR1 reads GTSNPN; CDR2 reads SVGIG (reference sequence).

The CDR3 DNA is TGTGCCAGCAGCTTAGAGACAGGGGACGAGCAGTACTTC. The encoded protein is CASSLETGDEQYF. The chain couples TRBV7-2 to TRBJ2-7; 8 bases map to TRBD1. The V and J ends lost 1 base and 5 bases, in that order; junction bases with no gene match: 1. The V gene's germline CDR1 is SGHTA and CDR2 FQGNSA. The CDR3 sequence is 13 residues long.

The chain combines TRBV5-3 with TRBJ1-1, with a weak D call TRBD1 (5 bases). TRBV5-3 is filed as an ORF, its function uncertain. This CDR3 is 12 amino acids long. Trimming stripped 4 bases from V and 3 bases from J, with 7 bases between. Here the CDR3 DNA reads TGTGCCAGAAGCGCGGGACACACTGAAGCTTTCTTT. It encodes CARSAGHTEAFF.

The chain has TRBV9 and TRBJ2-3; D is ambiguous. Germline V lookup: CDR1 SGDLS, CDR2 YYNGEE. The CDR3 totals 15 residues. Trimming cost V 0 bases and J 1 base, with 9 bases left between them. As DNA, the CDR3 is TGTGCCAGCAGCGTAGGAATCAAGGGCACAGATACGCAGTATTTT. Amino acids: CASSVGIKGTDTQYF.